This T cell receptor (beta chain) was captured in a study of blood T cell repertoires in COVID-19. About the research overall: COVID-19 samples, acute and convalescent, were from the United States, Italy and Spain. Sample material is recorded as cDNA or gDNA derived from T cells, B-cell-depleted T cells, or PBMCs.

V gave up 1 base and J gave up 5 bases, with 9 bases separating them. Germline V gene lookup returns CDR1 GTSNPN and CDR2 SVGIG (reference sequence). The CDR3 is 13 amino acids. As handled by the study authors: The authors estimated nucleated cell counts from reference gene primer amplification. TCRdb keeps only in-frame clones here, not all; method: immunoSEQ multiplex PCR. The V and J calls and the clone size are those of that table, but D and trimming were determined from the DNA. The sample carries 120,000 or so clones, about four fifths recorded once. This sequence originates from a woman between 50 and 59 years old with acute or convalescent COVID-19. Sequencing was done on a sample of peripheral blood. This sequence joins TRBV30 and TRBJ1-5, with D hard to call. The CDR3 reads CAWSGGPHQPQHF. Written as DNA, the CDR3 is TGTGCCTGGAGTGGCGGGCCTCATCAGCCCCAGCATTTT.